This T cell receptor (beta chain) stems from a study of T cell repertoires in cytomegalovirus infection. Study overall: Indications of both CMV infection and matching HLA type were provided by public TCR beta signatures.

TCRdb re-derived calls from the reads in MiXCR, one entry per CDR3 protein. The table shows about 530,000 distinct CDR3 sequences, with about 30% occurring only once. Germline V gene sequence: CDR1 SGHTA, CDR2 FQGNSA. The CDR3 runs to 12 residues. The ends were cut back, 5 bases at V and 9 bases at J, with 11 bases in the middle. Sequencing used PBMCs. The genes are TRBV7-2 and TRBJ1-5; no clear D gene. This TCR derives from a human donor in good health (CMV status not recorded). Some clones in this sample may be carry-over from other donors' samples. CDR3 residues: CASSRPGGPQHF. CDR3 nucleotide sequence: TGTGCCAGCAGCCGACCAGGAGGGCCCCAGCATTTT.